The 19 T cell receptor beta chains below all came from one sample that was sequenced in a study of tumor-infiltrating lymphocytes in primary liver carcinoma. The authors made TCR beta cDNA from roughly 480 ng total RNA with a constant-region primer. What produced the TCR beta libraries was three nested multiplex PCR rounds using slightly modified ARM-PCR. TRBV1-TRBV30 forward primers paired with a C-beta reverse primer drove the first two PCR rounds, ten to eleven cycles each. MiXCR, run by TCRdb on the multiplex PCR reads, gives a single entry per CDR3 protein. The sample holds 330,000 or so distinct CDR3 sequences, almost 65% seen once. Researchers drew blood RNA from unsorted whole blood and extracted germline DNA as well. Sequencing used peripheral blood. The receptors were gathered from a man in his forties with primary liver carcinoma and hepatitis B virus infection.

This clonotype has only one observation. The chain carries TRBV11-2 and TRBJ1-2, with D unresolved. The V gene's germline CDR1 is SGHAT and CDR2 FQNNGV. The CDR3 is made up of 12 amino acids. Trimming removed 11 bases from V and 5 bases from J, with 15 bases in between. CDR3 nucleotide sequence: TGTGCCGGCAACCGAGGACCTTATGGCTACACCTTC. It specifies CAGNRGPYGYTF.

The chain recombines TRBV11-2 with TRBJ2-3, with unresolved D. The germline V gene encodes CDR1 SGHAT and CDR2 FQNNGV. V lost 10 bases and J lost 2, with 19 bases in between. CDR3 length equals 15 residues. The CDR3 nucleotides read TGTGCCAACAGATTAGGGCTAGAATCCACAGATACGCAGTATTTT. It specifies CANRLGLESTDTQYF.

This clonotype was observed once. This CDR3 is CASSPETSLSGANVLTF. CDR3 nucleotides: TGTGCCAGCTCACCCGAGACAAGTCTCTCTGGGGCCAACGTCCTGACTTTC. V is TRBV18 and J is TRBJ2-6; D ambiguous. V lost 3 bases to trimming and J lost 0 bases, with 12 bases between them. This CDR3 spans 17 amino acids. Germline assignment: CDR1 KGHSH and CDR2 LQKENI.

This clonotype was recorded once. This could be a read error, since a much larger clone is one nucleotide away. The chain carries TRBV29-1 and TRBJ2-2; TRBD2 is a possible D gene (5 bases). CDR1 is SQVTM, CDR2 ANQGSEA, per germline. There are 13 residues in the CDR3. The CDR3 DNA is TGCCGCGGAGCCGGGATTTCCAACGGGGAGCTGTTTTTT. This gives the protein CRGAGISNGELFF.

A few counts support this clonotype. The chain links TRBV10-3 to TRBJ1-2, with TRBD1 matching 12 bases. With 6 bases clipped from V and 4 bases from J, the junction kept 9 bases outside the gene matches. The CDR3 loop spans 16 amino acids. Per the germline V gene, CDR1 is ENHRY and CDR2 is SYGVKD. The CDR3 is CAISWGQGALGYGYTF. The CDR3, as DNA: TGTGCCATCAGCTGGGGACAGGGGGCTTTAGGCTATGGCTACACCTTC.

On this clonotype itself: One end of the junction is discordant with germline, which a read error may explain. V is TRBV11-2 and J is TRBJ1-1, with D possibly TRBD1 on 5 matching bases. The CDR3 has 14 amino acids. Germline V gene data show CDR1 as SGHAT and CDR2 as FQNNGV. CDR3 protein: CAGSSTGTRTEAFF. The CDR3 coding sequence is TGTGCCGGCAGCTCAACCGGGACGAGGACTGAAGCTTTCTTT.

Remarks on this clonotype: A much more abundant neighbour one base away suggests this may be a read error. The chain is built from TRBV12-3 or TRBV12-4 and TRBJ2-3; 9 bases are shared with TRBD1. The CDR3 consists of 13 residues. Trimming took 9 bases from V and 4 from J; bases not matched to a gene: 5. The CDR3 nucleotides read TGTGCCAGGACAGGGGGATACGCAGATACGCAGTATTTT. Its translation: CARTGGYADTQYF.

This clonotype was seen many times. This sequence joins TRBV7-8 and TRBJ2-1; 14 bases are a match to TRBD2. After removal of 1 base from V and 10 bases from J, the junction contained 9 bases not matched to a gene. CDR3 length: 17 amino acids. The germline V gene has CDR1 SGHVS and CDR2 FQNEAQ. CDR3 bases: TGTGCCAGCAGCTTAGGAGGCGGGACTAGCGGGAGTAGAGAGCAGTTCTTC. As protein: CASSLGGGTSGSREQFF.

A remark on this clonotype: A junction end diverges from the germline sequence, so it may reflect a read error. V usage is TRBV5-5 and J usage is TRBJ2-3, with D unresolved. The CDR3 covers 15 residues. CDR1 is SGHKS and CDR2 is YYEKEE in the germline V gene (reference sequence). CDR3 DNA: TGTGCCAGCAGCTTGTCCGGTTGGAGCACAGATACGAAGTATTTT. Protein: CASSLSGWSTDTKYF.

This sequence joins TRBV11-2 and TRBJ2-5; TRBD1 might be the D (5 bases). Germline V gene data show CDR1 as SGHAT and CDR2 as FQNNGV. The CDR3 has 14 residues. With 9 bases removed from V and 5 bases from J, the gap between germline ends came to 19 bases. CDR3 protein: CARASCGARETQYF. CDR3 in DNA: TGTGCCAGGGCGAGTTGTGGGGCCCGGGAGACCCAGTACTTC.

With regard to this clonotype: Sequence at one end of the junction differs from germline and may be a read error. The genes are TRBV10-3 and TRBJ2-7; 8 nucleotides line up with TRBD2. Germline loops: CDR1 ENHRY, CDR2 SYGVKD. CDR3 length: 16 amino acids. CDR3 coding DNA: TGTGGCATCAGTGAGTCAGTAAGGTCCGGGGGGGACGAGCAGTACTTC. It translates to CGISESVRSGGDEQYF.

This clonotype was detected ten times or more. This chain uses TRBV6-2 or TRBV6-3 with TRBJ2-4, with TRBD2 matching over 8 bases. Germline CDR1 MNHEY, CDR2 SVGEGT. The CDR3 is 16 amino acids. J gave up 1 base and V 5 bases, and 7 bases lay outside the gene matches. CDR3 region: CASSTGLASAKNIQYF. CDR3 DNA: TGTGCCAGCAGTACTGGACTAGCCTCGGCCAAAAACATTCAGTACTTC.

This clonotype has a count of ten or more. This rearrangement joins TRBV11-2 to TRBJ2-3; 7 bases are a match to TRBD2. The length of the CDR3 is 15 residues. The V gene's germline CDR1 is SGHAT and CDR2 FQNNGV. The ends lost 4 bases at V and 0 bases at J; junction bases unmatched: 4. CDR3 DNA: TGTGCCAGCAGCTCCGGGGGGTGGAGCACAGATACGCAGTATTTT. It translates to CASSSGGWSTDTQYF.

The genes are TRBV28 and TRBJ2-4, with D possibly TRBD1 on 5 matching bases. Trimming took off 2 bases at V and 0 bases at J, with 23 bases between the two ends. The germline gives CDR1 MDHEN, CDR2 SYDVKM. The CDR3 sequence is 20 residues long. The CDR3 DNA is TGTGCCAGCAGTTTAAATGAAGGGGCAGGCATACTACTAGCCAAAAACATTCAGTACTTC. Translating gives CASSLNEGAGILLAKNIQYF. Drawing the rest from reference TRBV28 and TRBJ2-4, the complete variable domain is DVKVTQSSRYLVKRTGEKVFLECVQDMDHENMFWYRQDPGLGLRLIYFSYDVKMKEKGDIPEGYSVSREKKERFSLILESASTNQTSMYLCASSLNEGAGILLAKNIQYFGAGTRLSVL.

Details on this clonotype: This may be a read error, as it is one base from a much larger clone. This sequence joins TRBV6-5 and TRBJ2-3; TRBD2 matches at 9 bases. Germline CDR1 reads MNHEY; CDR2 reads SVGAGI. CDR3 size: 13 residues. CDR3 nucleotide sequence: TGTACCAGCAGTTCGCGGGAGGGATATACGCAGTATTTT. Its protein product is CTSSSREGYTQYF.

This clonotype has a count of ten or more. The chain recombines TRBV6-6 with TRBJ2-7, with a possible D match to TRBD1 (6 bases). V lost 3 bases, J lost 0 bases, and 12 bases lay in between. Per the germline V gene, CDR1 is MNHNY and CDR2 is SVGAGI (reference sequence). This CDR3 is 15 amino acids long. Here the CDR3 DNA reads TGTGCCAGCAGTTATAACCGGGACACCTCCTACGAGCAGTACTTC. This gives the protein CASSYNRDTSYEQYF.

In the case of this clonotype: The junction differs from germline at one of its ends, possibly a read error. CDR3 DNA: TGTGCCAGCAGCTTAGACACTGAAGCCTTATTT. This codes for CASSLDTEALF. The chain joins TRBV11-2 to TRBJ1-1; D uncertain. In germline, CDR1 is SGHAT, CDR2 FQNNGV. This CDR3 has 11 amino acids.

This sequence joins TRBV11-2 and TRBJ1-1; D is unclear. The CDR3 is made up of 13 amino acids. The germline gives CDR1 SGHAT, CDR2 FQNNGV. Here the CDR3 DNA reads TGTGTCATCAGCTTAGTCCGGGACACTGAAGCTTTCTTT. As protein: CVISLVRDTEAFF.

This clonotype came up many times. CDR3 sequence: CASSQDDRTGNQPQHF. The CDR3 DNA sequence: TGCGCCAGCAGCCAAGATGATCGGACAGGCAATCAGCCCCAGCATTTT. The V and J genes are TRBV4-1 and TRBJ1-5, with D perhaps TRBD1 (6 bases). Trimming removed 0 bases from V and 2 bases from J, with 11 bases in between. The CDR3 is 16 residues long. Germline lookup yields CDR1 MGHRA and CDR2 YSYEKL.